The clone carrying this TCR beta chain was picked up a small number of times. This sample is part of a study of T cells in Graves' hyperthyroidism and ophthalmopathy. Regions amplified from RNA transcripts were the TCR beta CDR3 regions. In the first-round RT-PCR of the TCR CDR3, the HTBI primer set was used. TCRdb analysed the multiplex PCR reads with MiXCR anew, one entry per CDR3 protein. The table has 500,000 to 700,000 distinct CDR3 sequences, approximately 15% seen once. The CDR3 runs 14 residues. The trim removed 6 bases at V and 4 bases at J, leaving 7 bases unmatched. Per germline, CDR1 SNHLY and CDR2 FYNNEI. Pregnant or lactating patients were excluded, as were those with uncontrolled infection or other autoimmune disease.

The V and J genes are TRBV2 and TRBJ2-7, with TRBD1 identical over 9 bases. Material for sequencing was blood. This TCR derives from a woman aged 18-29 years with Graves' hyperthyroidism. CDR3 residues: CASRTGQGQYEQYF. CDR3 nucleotides: TGTGCCAGCAGAACCGGACAGGGGCAATACGAGCAGTACTTC.